The clone carrying this TCR beta chain came up once. These data belong to a study of T cells in localized non-small cell lung cancer. TCRdb keeps only in-frame clones here, not all; method: immunoSEQ multiplex PCR. The sample holds 65,000 to 90,000 clones, about 78% seen once. This CDR3 spans 12 amino acids. Germline V CDR1 and CDR2: SGHDN, FVKESK. V gave up 4 bases and J gave up 5 bases; unmatched junction bases: 0. This chain connects TRBV14 to TRBJ1-2, with 8 bases that match TRBD1. The receptor comes from a man aged 40-75 years with stage II squamous cell lung carcinoma. The material was PBMCs, obtained before any cancer treatment. CDR3 amino acids: CASSRQGYGYTF. For the CDR3, the DNA is TGTGCCAGCAGCCGACAGGGGTATGGCTACACCTTC.